These T cell receptor beta chains were read from a single sample in a study of shared clonotypes between healthy human individuals. Method: immunoSEQ multiplex PCR; TCRdb's copy keeps in-frame clones and lacks some. The data hold some 2,100,000 clones, with approximately 96% observed a single time. The source material was naive CD4+ T cells sorted from blood. All receptors come from a man younger than 30 in good health. CDR3s include the opening cysteine and the closing phenylalanine or tryptophan. D genes are given only for firm matches. Clone size is given for some rows only: seen once, a few or many times, or a class if the clone is expanded.

abundance: .
j_gene: TRBJ2-1
d_gene: .
v_gene: TRBV7-3
CDR3aa: CASSPLSDSNNEQFF
CDR3nt: TGTGCCAGCAGCCCACTTTCAGACAGCAACAATGAGCAGTTCTTC

abundance: .
j_gene: TRBJ2-1
d_gene: TRBD2
v_gene: TRBV4-2
CDR3aa: CASSRWTSGTYNEQFF
CDR3nt: TGTGCCAGCAGCCGTTGGACTAGCGGGACATACAATGAGCAGTTCTTC

abundance: .
j_gene: TRBJ1-6
d_gene: TRBD1
v_gene: TRBV30
CDR3aa: CAWAGQENSPLHF
CDR3nt: TGTGCCTGGGCCGGACAGGAGAATTCACCCCTCCACTTT

abundance: once
j_gene: TRBJ2-3
d_gene: TRBD2
v_gene: TRBV10-3
CDR3aa: CAINGGFADTQYF
CDR3nt: TGTGCCATCAACGGGGGGTTCGCAGATACGCAGTATTTT

abundance: .
j_gene: TRBJ1-6
d_gene: .
v_gene: TRBV6-1
CDR3aa: CASSDGRNSPLHF
CDR3nt: TGTGCCAGCAGTGATGGGAGGAATTCACCCCTCCACTTT

abundance: .
j_gene: TRBJ2-1
d_gene: .
v_gene: TRBV29-1
CDR3aa: CSVEGRTELQFF
CDR3nt: TGCAGCGTTGAAGGTAGAACTGAATTGCAGTTCTTC

abundance: .
j_gene: TRBJ2-1
d_gene: .
v_gene: TRBV11-2
CDR3aa: CASSLGGLSYNEQFF
CDR3nt: TGTGCCAGCAGCTTAGGTGGACTGTCCTACAATGAGCAGTTCTTC

abundance: .
j_gene: TRBJ2-5
d_gene: .
v_gene: TRBV18
CDR3aa: CASSPRGRGQETQYF
CDR3nt: TGTGCCAGCTCACCCCGGGGCAGGGGTCAAGAGACCCAGTACTTC

abundance: .
j_gene: TRBJ1-1
d_gene: .
v_gene: TRBV30
CDR3aa: CAWSVLGGANTEAFF
CDR3nt: TGTGCCTGGAGTGTCCTGGGGGGCGCGAACACTGAAGCTTTCTTT

abundance: once
j_gene: TRBJ2-7
d_gene: .
v_gene: TRBV25-1
CDR3aa: CASSGTASYEQYF
CDR3nt: TGTGCCAGCAGTGGGACGGCTTCCTACGAGCAGTACTTC

abundance: .
j_gene: TRBJ2-7
d_gene: .
v_gene: TRBV18
CDR3aa: CASSSIARTYEQYF
CDR3nt: TGTGCCAGCTCATCAATAGCGCGTACCTACGAGCAGTACTTC

abundance: .
j_gene: TRBJ2-1
d_gene: TRBD2
v_gene: TRBV30
CDR3aa: CAGREAGNEQFF
CDR3nt: TGTGCCGGGAGGGAGGCGGGCAATGAGCAGTTCTTC

abundance: .
j_gene: TRBJ2-7
d_gene: .
v_gene: TRBV18
CDR3aa: CASSPGRVSYEQYF
CDR3nt: TGTGCCAGCTCACCGGGCAGGGTCTCCTACGAGCAGTACTTC

abundance: once
j_gene: TRBJ1-1
d_gene: TRBD1
v_gene: TRBV6-1
CDR3aa: CASSRQGRGTEAFF
CDR3nt: TGTGCCAGCAGCCGACAGGGAAGGGGAACTGAAGCTTTCTTT

abundance: .
j_gene: TRBJ1-1
d_gene: .
v_gene: TRBV7-2
CDR3aa: CASSPRQNTEAFF
CDR3nt: TGTGCCAGCAGCCCAAGACAGAACACTGAAGCTTTCTTT

abundance: .
j_gene: TRBJ2-7
d_gene: .
v_gene: TRBV6-5
CDR3aa: CASHRVSGRYEQYF
CDR3nt: TGTGCCAGCCACCGGGTCTCTGGACGCTACGAGCAGTACTTC

abundance: .
j_gene: TRBJ1-1
d_gene: .
v_gene: TRBV9
CDR3aa: CASSAGPGRSGTEAFF
CDR3nt: TGTGCCAGCAGCGCCGGGCCGGGGCGATCGGGCACTGAAGCTTTCTTT

abundance: .
j_gene: TRBJ1-1
d_gene: .
v_gene: TRBV7-2
CDR3aa: CASSFGGVNTEAFF
CDR3nt: TGTGCCAGCAGCTTTGGAGGCGTGAACACTGAAGCTTTCTTT

abundance: .
j_gene: TRBJ2-7
d_gene: .
v_gene: TRBV5-1
CDR3aa: CASSVTANSYEQYF
CDR3nt: TGCGCCAGCAGCGTGACAGCGAACTCCTACGAGCAGTACTTC

abundance: .
j_gene: TRBJ1-6
d_gene: .
v_gene: TRBV19
CDR3aa: CASSRWALGSSYNSPLHF
CDR3nt: TGTGCCAGTAGTAGGTGGGCACTTGGAAGCTCCTATAATTCACCCCTCCACTTT

abundance: .
j_gene: TRBJ2-1
d_gene: TRBD2
v_gene: TRBV5-1
CDR3aa: CASSPTSGSYNEQFF
CDR3nt: TGCGCCAGCAGCCCGACTAGCGGAAGTTACAATGAGCAGTTCTTC

abundance: .
j_gene: TRBJ2-6
d_gene: .
v_gene: TRBV5-4
CDR3aa: CASRLWTGSGANVLTF
CDR3nt: TGTGCCAGCAGATTATGGACGGGCTCTGGGGCCAACGTCCTGACTTTC

abundance: .
j_gene: TRBJ2-4
d_gene: TRBD1
v_gene: TRBV4-3
CDR3aa: CASSLNHRGEFNIQYF
CDR3nt: TGCGCCAGCAGCCTGAACCACAGGGGAGAGTTCAACATTCAGTACTTC

abundance: .
j_gene: TRBJ2-3
d_gene: .
v_gene: TRBV10-1
CDR3aa: CASSPRTGESTDTQYF
CDR3nt: TGCGCCAGCAGCCCCCGCACAGGAGAATCCACAGATACGCAGTATTTT

abundance: .
j_gene: TRBJ1-2
d_gene: .
v_gene: TRBV5-1
CDR3aa: CASRLRDSANYGYTF
CDR3nt: TGCGCCAGCAGATTAAGGGACTCAGCTAACTATGGCTACACCTTC

abundance: .
j_gene: TRBJ1-2
d_gene: .
v_gene: TRBV6-5
CDR3aa: CASSYSPGGAGYGYTF
CDR3nt: TGTGCCAGCAGTTACTCCCCGGGGGGCGCGGGCTATGGCTACACCTTC

abundance: .
j_gene: TRBJ2-5
d_gene: TRBD2
v_gene: TRBV2
CDR3aa: CASGLAMAGGLETQYF
CDR3nt: TGTGCCAGCGGCCTCGCTATGGCGGGAGGTTTGGAGACCCAGTACTTC

abundance: .
j_gene: TRBJ1-2
d_gene: .
v_gene: TRBV6-1
CDR3aa: CASRMSTDSGYTF
CDR3nt: TGTGCCAGCAGGATGTCTACAGATAGTGGCTACACCTTC

abundance: .
j_gene: TRBJ1-1
d_gene: .
v_gene: TRBV11-2
CDR3aa: CASSFSYLGTEAFF
CDR3nt: TGTGCCAGCAGCTTCTCCTATCTAGGGACTGAAGCTTTCTTT

abundance: .
j_gene: TRBJ2-3
d_gene: .
v_gene: TRBV18
CDR3aa: CASSKEIARTDTQYF
CDR3nt: TGTGCCAGCTCAAAGGAGATAGCTCGCACAGATACGCAGTATTTT

abundance: .
j_gene: TRBJ1-1
d_gene: .
v_gene: TRBV5-4
CDR3aa: CASSLTSRVGTEAFF
CDR3nt: TGTGCCAGCAGCTTAACAAGCAGGGTTGGCACTGAAGCTTTCTTT

abundance: .
j_gene: TRBJ1-1
d_gene: .
v_gene: TRBV19
CDR3aa: CAISRVGGTEAFF
CDR3nt: TGTGCCATCAGTAGGGTCGGTGGCACTGAAGCTTTCTTT

abundance: .
j_gene: TRBJ1-2
d_gene: .
v_gene: TRBV28
CDR3aa: CASRRQSLSF
CDR3nt: TGTGCCAGCAGGAGACAGTCTTTAAGCTTC

abundance: once
j_gene: TRBJ2-7
d_gene: .
v_gene: TRBV28
CDR3aa: CASSSGLSSYEQYF
CDR3nt: TGTGCCAGCAGTTCCGGACTGAGCTCCTACGAGCAGTACTTC

abundance: .
j_gene: TRBJ2-7
d_gene: TRBD1
v_gene: TRBV5-1
CDR3aa: CASSVSGTVYEQYF
CDR3nt: TGCGCCAGCAGCGTATCCGGGACAGTTTACGAGCAGTACTTC

abundance: .
j_gene: TRBJ1-5
d_gene: .
v_gene: TRBV19
CDR3aa: CASSIDRGENQPQHF
CDR3nt: TGTGCCAGTAGTATAGATCGGGGGGAGAATCAGCCCCAGCATTTT

abundance: once
j_gene: TRBJ1-6
d_gene: TRBD1
v_gene: TRBV25-1
CDR3aa: CASNPRDSHNSPLHF
CDR3nt: TGTGCCAGCAACCCCCGGGACAGCCATAATTCACCCCTCCACTTT

abundance: .
j_gene: TRBJ2-7
d_gene: .
v_gene: TRBV5-4
CDR3aa: CASSSPPGLDEQYF
CDR3nt: TGTGCCAGCAGCTCCCCCCCAGGGCTTGACGAGCAGTACTTC

abundance: .
j_gene: TRBJ1-5
d_gene: .
v_gene: TRBV19
CDR3aa: CASSIEGGNQPQHF
CDR3nt: TGTGCCAGTAGTATAGAGGGAGGCAATCAGCCCCAGCATTTT

abundance: .
j_gene: TRBJ1-3
d_gene: .
v_gene: TRBV4-1
CDR3aa: CASSQGWGNTIYF
CDR3nt: TGCGCCAGCAGCCAAGGTTGGGGAAACACCATATATTTT

abundance: .
j_gene: TRBJ2-3
d_gene: TRBD2
v_gene: TRBV11-2
CDR3aa: CASSTSGGNTDTQYF
CDR3nt: TGTGCCAGCAGCACTAGCGGGGGGAACACAGATACGCAGTATTTT

abundance: .
j_gene: TRBJ2-7
d_gene: .
v_gene: TRBV10-3
CDR3aa: CAISWTATYEQYF
CDR3nt: TGTGCCATCAGTTGGACAGCAACCTACGAGCAGTACTTC

abundance: once
j_gene: TRBJ2-7
d_gene: TRBD2
v_gene: TRBV30
CDR3aa: CAWSGTSEASYEQYF
CDR3nt: TGTGCCTGGAGTGGGACTAGCGAGGCTTCCTACGAGCAGTACTTC

abundance: .
j_gene: TRBJ2-7
d_gene: .
v_gene: TRBV2
CDR3aa: CASNPPGGRGYEQYF
CDR3nt: TGTGCCAGCAACCCCCCTGGAGGGAGAGGCTACGAGCAGTACTTC

abundance: .
j_gene: TRBJ1-1
d_gene: .
v_gene: TRBV28
CDR3aa: CASSLYRLNTEAFF
CDR3nt: TGTGCCAGCAGTTTATATCGCTTAAACACTGAAGCTTTCTTT

abundance: .
j_gene: TRBJ2-1
d_gene: .
v_gene: TRBV4-1
CDR3aa: CASSQEQLREQFF
CDR3nt: TGCGCCAGCAGCCAAGAACAGTTGAGGGAGCAGTTCTTC

abundance: .
j_gene: TRBJ2-2
d_gene: TRBD2
v_gene: TRBV11-2
CDR3aa: CASSSSKTSGAPGELFF
CDR3nt: TGTGCCAGCAGCTCCTCTAAGACTAGCGGGGCCCCCGGGGAGCTGTTTTTT

abundance: .
j_gene: TRBJ1-2
d_gene: TRBD1
v_gene: TRBV11-2
CDR3aa: CASSWTGVGGYTF
CDR3nt: TGTGCCAGCAGCTGGACAGGGGTGGGTGGCTACACCTTC

abundance: .
j_gene: TRBJ2-3
d_gene: TRBD2
v_gene: TRBV4-3
CDR3aa: CASSQGTSGRVTDTQYF
CDR3nt: TGCGCCAGCAGCCAAGGGACTAGCGGGAGAGTGACAGATACGCAGTATTTT

abundance: .
j_gene: TRBJ1-6
d_gene: TRBD1
v_gene: TRBV6-1
CDR3aa: CASSEARGTANSPLHF
CDR3nt: TGTGCCAGCAGTGAAGCTCGAGGGACAGCAAATTCACCCCTCCACTTT

abundance: .
j_gene: TRBJ1-5
d_gene: TRBD1
v_gene: TRBV2
CDR3aa: CASSVGQGNQPQHF
CDR3nt: TGTGCCAGCAGTGTTGGACAGGGCAATCAGCCCCAGCATTTT

abundance: once
j_gene: TRBJ2-5
d_gene: .
v_gene: TRBV30
CDR3aa: CAWSVGLSQETQYF
CDR3nt: TGTGCCTGGAGTGTAGGTCTCAGCCAAGAGACCCAGTACTTC

abundance: .
j_gene: TRBJ2-6
d_gene: .
v_gene: TRBV6-1
CDR3aa: CASSENSGANVLTF
CDR3nt: TGTGCCAGCAGTGAGAACTCTGGGGCCAACGTCCTGACTTTC

abundance: .
j_gene: TRBJ2-3
d_gene: .
v_gene: TRBV5-1
CDR3aa: CASSQLASSTDTQYF
CDR3nt: TGCGCCAGCAGCCAGCTCGCATCTAGCACAGATACGCAGTATTTT

abundance: .
j_gene: TRBJ2-5
d_gene: .
v_gene: TRBV28
CDR3aa: CASSLWTGEETQYF
CDR3nt: TGTGCCAGCAGTCTATGGACCGGCGAAGAGACCCAGTACTTC

abundance: .
j_gene: TRBJ1-1
d_gene: TRBD1
v_gene: TRBV19
CDR3aa: CASSWDRSTEAFF
CDR3nt: TGTGCCAGTAGTTGGGACAGGAGCACTGAAGCTTTCTTT

abundance: .
j_gene: TRBJ1-2
d_gene: .
v_gene: TRBV7-2
CDR3aa: CASSSTTDGIYGYTF
CDR3nt: TGTGCCAGCAGCTCCACGACGGACGGAATCTATGGCTACACCTTC